The rows below give T cell receptor beta chains drawn from one sample of a study of blood T cell repertoires in COVID-19. Method: immunoSEQ multiplex PCR; TCRdb's copy keeps in-frame clones and lacks some. This sample has 80,000 to 95,000 clones, with over 75% found just once. The material sequenced was peripheral blood. The receptor set was obtained from a man between 70 and 80 years old with acute or convalescent COVID-19. Both conserved end residues are part of each CDR3. A D gene is named only where the DNA matches it firmly. Only some rows state a clone size, as once, few, many or a class for expanded clones.

V gene: TRBV19; J gene: TRBJ2-6; clone size: once; D gene: TRBD1; CDR3 protein: CASSGTGLGANVLTF; CDR3 DNA: TGTGCCAGTAGTGGGACAGGGCTCGGGGCCAACGTCCTGACTTTC
V gene: TRBV3-1/TRBV3-2; J gene: TRBJ2-4; clone size: .; D gene: .; CDR3 protein: CASSQSGLTKNIQYF; CDR3 DNA: TGTGCCAGCAGCCAATCGGGGTTGACCAAAAACATTCAGTACTTC
V gene: TRBV24-1; J gene: TRBJ2-7; clone size: .; D gene: TRBD1; CDR3 protein: CATSDLGTGIHEQYF; CDR3 DNA: TGTGCCACCAGTGATTTAGGGACAGGGATTCACGAGCAGTACTTC
V gene: TRBV2; J gene: TRBJ2-7; clone size: once; D gene: .; CDR3 protein: CASIRDSYEQYF; CDR3 DNA: TGTGCCAGCATTCGGGACTCCTACGAGCAGTACTTC
V gene: TRBV7-9; J gene: TRBJ2-1; clone size: .; D gene: TRBD2; CDR3 protein: CASSLASTSWYNEQFF; CDR3 DNA: TGTGCCAGCAGCTTAGCTTCGACTAGCTGGTACAATGAGCAGTTCTTC
V gene: TRBV3-1/TRBV3-2; J gene: TRBJ1-1; clone size: .; D gene: .; CDR3 protein: CASSRGARNTEAFF; CDR3 DNA: TGTGCCAGCAGCCGCGGGGCCCGGAACACTGAAGCTTTCTTT
V gene: TRBV3-1/TRBV3-2; J gene: TRBJ2-7; clone size: .; D gene: .; CDR3 protein: CASSQFLEAEQYF; CDR3 DNA: TGTGCCAGCAGCCAATTCCTAGAGGCCGAGCAGTACTTC
V gene: TRBV5-4; J gene: TRBJ2-2; clone size: .; D gene: .; CDR3 protein: CASSLGGAGELFF; CDR3 DNA: TGTGCCAGCAGCTTAGGAGGGGCCGGGGAGCTGTTTTTT
V gene: TRBV15; J gene: TRBJ2-7; clone size: .; D gene: .; CDR3 protein: CATSRDTRDYEQYF; CDR3 DNA: TGTGCCACCAGCAGAGATACCCGGGACTACGAGCAGTACTTC
V gene: TRBV24-1; J gene: TRBJ1-1; clone size: .; D gene: .; CDR3 protein: CATSGSHGNEAFF; CDR3 DNA: TGTGCCACCAGTGGATCACATGGTAACGAAGCTTTCTTT
V gene: TRBV27; J gene: TRBJ1-5; clone size: .; D gene: .; CDR3 protein: CASSLSFRQPQHF; CDR3 DNA: TGTGCCAGCAGTTTATCGTTTAGACAGCCCCAGCATTTT
V gene: TRBV9; J gene: TRBJ1-2; clone size: .; D gene: TRBD1; CDR3 protein: CASSVADRDYGYTF; CDR3 DNA: TGTGCCAGCAGCGTAGCCGACAGGGACTATGGCTACACCTTC
V gene: TRBV10-3; J gene: TRBJ1-1; clone size: once; D gene: TRBD1; CDR3 protein: CAISPGQRNTEAFF; CDR3 DNA: TGTGCCATCAGTCCGGGACAGAGGAACACTGAAGCTTTCTTT
V gene: TRBV28; J gene: TRBJ2-2; clone size: .; D gene: .; CDR3 protein: CASSSPGNTGELFF; CDR3 DNA: TGTGCCAGCAGTTCGCCGGGGAACACCGGGGAGCTGTTTTTT
V gene: TRBV19; J gene: TRBJ1-4; clone size: once; D gene: TRBD1; CDR3 protein: CASSPSGGQGNEKLFF; CDR3 DNA: TGTGCCAGTTCCCCTAGTGGGGGACAGGGAAATGAAAAACTGTTTTTT
V gene: TRBV6-5; J gene: TRBJ2-5; clone size: .; D gene: TRBD2; CDR3 protein: CASSPAGEGTETQYF; CDR3 DNA: TGTGCCAGCAGCCCCGCGGGGGAGGGTACAGAGACCCAGTACTTC
V gene: TRBV29-1; J gene: TRBJ2-5; clone size: .; D gene: .; CDR3 protein: CSAEVPGSMGTQYF; CDR3 DNA: TGCAGCGCCGAAGTCCCAGGGTCAATGGGGACCCAGTACTTC
V gene: TRBV24-1; J gene: TRBJ2-4; clone size: .; D gene: TRBD2; CDR3 protein: CATSSGGVAKNIQYF; CDR3 DNA: TGTGCCACCAGTAGCGGGGGGGTAGCCAAAAACATTCAGTACTTC
V gene: TRBV5-1; J gene: TRBJ2-3; clone size: .; D gene: TRBD2; CDR3 protein: CASSLEGGRARDTQYF; CDR3 DNA: TGCGCCAGCAGCTTGGAAGGCGGGAGGGCCAGAGATACGCAGTATTTT
V gene: TRBV9; J gene: TRBJ2-2; clone size: .; D gene: .; CDR3 protein: CASNVRGTTNTGELFF; CDR3 DNA: TGTGCCAGCAATGTCCGGGGGACCACGAACACCGGGGAGCTGTTTTTT
V gene: TRBV30; J gene: TRBJ1-3; clone size: .; D gene: TRBD1; CDR3 protein: CAWSIGKGQGRWSGNTIYF; CDR3 DNA: TGTGCCTGGAGTATTGGGAAGGGACAGGGTCGGTGGTCTGGAAACACCATATATTTT
V gene: TRBV19; J gene: TRBJ2-1; clone size: once; D gene: .; CDR3 protein: CASSINGNEQFF; CDR3 DNA: TGTGCCAGTAGTATAAACGGCAATGAGCAGTTCTTC
V gene: TRBV14; J gene: TRBJ1-6; clone size: .; D gene: .; CDR3 protein: CASSQETANSPLHF; CDR3 DNA: TGTGCCAGCAGCCAAGAGACAGCAAATTCACCCCTCCACTTT
V gene: TRBV29-1; J gene: TRBJ1-4; clone size: .; D gene: TRBD1; CDR3 protein: CSVSVGTGAVKLFF; CDR3 DNA: TGCAGCGTCTCTGTCGGGACAGGGGCGGTAAAACTGTTTTTT
V gene: TRBV6-6; J gene: TRBJ2-7; clone size: .; D gene: .; CDR3 protein: CASRGQGQSYEQYF; CDR3 DNA: TGTGCCAGTAGAGGGCAGGGGCAAAGTTACGAGCAGTACTTC
V gene: TRBV28; J gene: TRBJ2-7; clone size: .; D gene: TRBD1; CDR3 protein: CASHRDRPYEQYF; CDR3 DNA: TGTGCCAGCCACCGGGACAGGCCCTACGAGCAGTACTTC
V gene: TRBV29-1; J gene: TRBJ1-3; clone size: .; D gene: .; CDR3 protein: CSVLQGGSGNTIYF; CDR3 DNA: TGCAGCGTGCTGCAGGGAGGCTCTGGAAACACCATATATTTT
V gene: TRBV28; J gene: TRBJ1-1; clone size: .; D gene: .; CDR3 protein: CASTEGRFGTEAFF; CDR3 DNA: TGTGCCAGCACCGAGGGCCGGTTCGGGACTGAAGCTTTCTTT
V gene: TRBV30; J gene: TRBJ1-5; clone size: .; D gene: .; CDR3 protein: CAWSTRGNQPQHF; CDR3 DNA: TGTGCCTGGAGTACTCGGGGGAATCAGCCCCAGCATTTT
V gene: TRBV15; J gene: TRBJ1-1; clone size: .; D gene: .; CDR3 protein: CATSRVARANTEAFF; CDR3 DNA: TGTGCCACCAGCAGAGTGGCCAGGGCGAACACTGAAGCTTTCTTT
V gene: TRBV5-4; J gene: TRBJ2-2; clone size: .; D gene: .; CDR3 protein: CASSLRDGAGELFF; CDR3 DNA: TGTGCCAGCAGCTTACGTGACGGGGCCGGGGAGCTGTTTTTT
V gene: TRBV6-2/TRBV6-3; J gene: TRBJ1-3; clone size: .; D gene: .; CDR3 protein: CASSSTAFSGNTIYF; CDR3 DNA: TGTGCCAGCAGTTCGACAGCCTTCTCTGGAAACACCATATATTTT
V gene: TRBV11-2; J gene: TRBJ2-1; clone size: .; D gene: TRBD2; CDR3 protein: CASSLAGGTYNEQFF; CDR3 DNA: TGTGCCAGCAGCTTAGCGGGGGGGACTTACAATGAGCAGTTCTTC
V gene: TRBV2; J gene: TRBJ2-7; clone size: .; D gene: TRBD1; CDR3 protein: CASSWTGPYEQYF; CDR3 DNA: TGTGCCAGCTCCTGGACAGGACCCTACGAGCAGTACTTC
V gene: TRBV25-1; J gene: TRBJ1-3; clone size: few; D gene: .; CDR3 protein: CASSEMGGSGNTIYF; CDR3 DNA: TGTGCCAGCAGTGAAATGGGGGGCTCTGGAAACACCATATATTTT
V gene: TRBV9; J gene: TRBJ2-1; clone size: .; D gene: .; CDR3 protein: CASSVPLGTPRDDEQFF; CDR3 DNA: TGTGCCAGCAGCGTCCCACTGGGGACTCCGAGGGACGATGAGCAGTTCTTC
V gene: TRBV2; J gene: TRBJ2-6; clone size: .; D gene: .; CDR3 protein: CASSEVGAGANVLTF; CDR3 DNA: TGTGCCAGCAGTGAAGTAGGGGCCGGGGCCAACGTCCTGACTTTC
V gene: TRBV7-3; J gene: TRBJ2-3; clone size: .; D gene: TRBD2; CDR3 protein: CASSLGASGGPGDTQYF; CDR3 DNA: TGTGCCAGCAGCTTAGGGGCTAGCGGGGGGCCCGGAGATACGCAGTATTTT
V gene: TRBV18; J gene: TRBJ2-1; clone size: once; D gene: TRBD1; CDR3 protein: CASSPPRAGGWDNEQFF; CDR3 DNA: TGTGCCAGCTCACCACCGAGGGCAGGGGGATGGGACAATGAGCAGTTCTTC
V gene: TRBV6-5; J gene: TRBJ2-1; clone size: .; D gene: .; CDR3 protein: CASSLRGGNEQFF; CDR3 DNA: TGTGCCAGCAGCTTACGAGGTGGCAATGAGCAGTTCTTC
V gene: TRBV29-1; J gene: TRBJ2-7; clone size: .; D gene: .; CDR3 protein: CSVDTGSYEQYF; CDR3 DNA: TGCAGCGTAGATACAGGGTCCTACGAGCAGTACTTC
V gene: TRBV29-1; J gene: TRBJ2-3; clone size: .; D gene: .; CDR3 protein: CSVALGGPGEDTQYF; CDR3 DNA: TGCAGCGTCGCCTTGGGCGGACCCGGGGAAGATACGCAGTATTTT
V gene: TRBV7-8; J gene: TRBJ2-3; clone size: .; D gene: TRBD2; CDR3 protein: CASSALAGGRDTQYF; CDR3 DNA: TGTGCCAGCAGCGCACTAGCGGGGGGCCGTGATACGCAGTATTTT
V gene: TRBV29-1; J gene: TRBJ1-1; clone size: .; D gene: TRBD1; CDR3 protein: CSVETGFTEAFF; CDR3 DNA: TGCAGCGTGGAGACAGGGTTCACTGAAGCTTTCTTT
V gene: TRBV5-1; J gene: TRBJ2-7; clone size: few; D gene: .; CDR3 protein: CASSLDSSGSYEQYF; CDR3 DNA: TGCGCCAGCAGCTTGGACAGTTCAGGGTCCTACGAGCAGTACTTC
V gene: TRBV28; J gene: TRBJ2-7; clone size: .; D gene: TRBD2; CDR3 protein: CASSSPSGDLSYEQYF; CDR3 DNA: TGTGCCAGCAGTTCGCCTAGCGGAGACCTTTCCTACGAGCAGTACTTC
V gene: TRBV4-2; J gene: TRBJ2-7; clone size: once; D gene: TRBD1; CDR3 protein: CASSQDPSGGLNEQYF; CDR3 DNA: TGTGCCAGCAGCCAAGATCCGTCAGGGGGCCTCAACGAGCAGTACTTC
V gene: TRBV7-2; J gene: TRBJ2-5; clone size: .; D gene: TRBD1; CDR3 protein: CASRPTDRGDETQYF; CDR3 DNA: TGTGCCAGCAGGCCCACCGACAGGGGTGACGAGACCCAGTACTTC
V gene: TRBV28; J gene: TRBJ2-2; clone size: .; D gene: TRBD2; CDR3 protein: CASSLREGGIGELFF; CDR3 DNA: TGTGCCAGCAGTTTGCGGGAGGGCGGGATCGGGGAGCTGTTTTTT
V gene: TRBV4-3; J gene: TRBJ2-7; clone size: .; D gene: TRBD2; CDR3 protein: CASSLDGLAGVYEQYF; CDR3 DNA: TGCGCCAGCAGCCTCGACGGTCTAGCGGGGGTCTACGAGCAGTACTTC
V gene: TRBV6-1; J gene: TRBJ1-4; clone size: once; D gene: TRBD1; CDR3 protein: CASRNRGINEKLFF; CDR3 DNA: TGTGCCAGCAGAAACAGGGGGATTAATGAAAAACTGTTTTTT
V gene: TRBV18; J gene: TRBJ2-7; clone size: .; D gene: TRBD1; CDR3 protein: CASSTRGQYEQYF; CDR3 DNA: TGTGCCAGCTCAACCAGGGGGCAGTACGAGCAGTACTTC
V gene: TRBV27; J gene: TRBJ2-3; clone size: .; D gene: TRBD2; CDR3 protein: CASSFHSGFSTDTQYF; CDR3 DNA: TGTGCCAGCAGTTTCCATAGCGGGTTTAGCACAGATACGCAGTATTTT
V gene: TRBV7-8; J gene: TRBJ2-7; clone size: few; D gene: .; CDR3 protein: CASSASGTPYEQYF; CDR3 DNA: TGTGCCAGCAGCGCATCCGGGACTCCCTACGAGCAGTACTTC